The T cell receptor (beta chain) described here comes from a study of radiotherapy plus CTLA-4 blockade in lung cancer. Whole-study findings and limits: Reports identified early blood T cell clone dynamics, with interferon-beta, as the best response predictor.

This CDR3 has 14 amino acids. The ends were cut back, 0 bases at V and 4 bases at J, with 10 bases in the middle. CDR1 is SGHRS, CDR2 YFSETQ, per germline. Clones were read by immunoSEQ multiplex PCR, and TCRdb kept only the in-frame ones, dropping some. The sample has 65,000 to 95,000 clones; about 87% are singletons. Focal radiation plus CTLA-4 blockade with ipilimumab was given to patients with chemo-refractory metastatic non-small-cell lung cancer. For this clone: Antigen unknown.

The V call is TRBV5-1, the J call TRBJ1-1; D might be TRBD1 (5 bases). Sample: peripheral blood, taken from a patient treated with radiotherapy plus ipilimumab. The receptor was derived from a human donor with non-small cell lung cancer who had stable disease on radiotherapy plus ipilimumab. The CDR3, as DNA: TGCGCCAGCAGCTTGGACGGCAGGGCCACTGAAGCTTTCTTT. This encodes CASSLDGRATEAFF.